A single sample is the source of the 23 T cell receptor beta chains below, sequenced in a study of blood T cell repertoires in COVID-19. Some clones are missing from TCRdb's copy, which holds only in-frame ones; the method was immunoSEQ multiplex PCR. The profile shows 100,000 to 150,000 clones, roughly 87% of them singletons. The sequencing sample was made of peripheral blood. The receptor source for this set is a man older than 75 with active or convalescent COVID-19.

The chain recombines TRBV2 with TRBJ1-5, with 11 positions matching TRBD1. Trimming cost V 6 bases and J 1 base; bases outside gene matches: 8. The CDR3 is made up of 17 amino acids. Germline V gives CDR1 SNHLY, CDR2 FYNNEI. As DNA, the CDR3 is TGTGCCAGCAGCGTGGGACAGGGGGGTGGGAGCAATCAGCCCCAGCATTTT. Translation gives CASSVGQGGGSNQPQHF.

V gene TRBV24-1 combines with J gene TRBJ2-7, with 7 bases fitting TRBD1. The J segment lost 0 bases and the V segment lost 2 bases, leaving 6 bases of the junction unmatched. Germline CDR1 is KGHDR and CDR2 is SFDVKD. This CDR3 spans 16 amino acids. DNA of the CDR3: TGTGCCACCAGTGATTCTCGGACAGGCGGCTCCTACGAGCAGTACTTC. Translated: CATSDSRTGGSYEQYF.

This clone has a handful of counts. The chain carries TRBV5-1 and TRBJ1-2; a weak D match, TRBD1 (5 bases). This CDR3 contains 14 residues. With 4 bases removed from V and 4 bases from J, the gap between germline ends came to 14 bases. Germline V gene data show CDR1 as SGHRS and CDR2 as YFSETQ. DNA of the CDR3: TGCGCCAGCAGCCCCGCAGGGTTTACCTATGGCTACACCTTC. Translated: CASSPAGFTYGYTF.

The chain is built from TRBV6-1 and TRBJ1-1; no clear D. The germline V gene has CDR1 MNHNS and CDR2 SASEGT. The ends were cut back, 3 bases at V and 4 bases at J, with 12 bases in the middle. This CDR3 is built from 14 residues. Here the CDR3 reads CASSESGGITEAFF. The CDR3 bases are TGTGCCAGCAGTGAGAGTGGAGGGATCACTGAAGCTTTCTTT.

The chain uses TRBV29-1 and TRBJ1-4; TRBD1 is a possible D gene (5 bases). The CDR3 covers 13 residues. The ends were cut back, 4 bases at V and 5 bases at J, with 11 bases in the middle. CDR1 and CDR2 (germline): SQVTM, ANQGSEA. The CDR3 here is CSVVKTANEKLFF. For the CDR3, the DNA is TGCAGCGTTGTCAAGACAGCCAATGAAAAACTGTTTTTT.

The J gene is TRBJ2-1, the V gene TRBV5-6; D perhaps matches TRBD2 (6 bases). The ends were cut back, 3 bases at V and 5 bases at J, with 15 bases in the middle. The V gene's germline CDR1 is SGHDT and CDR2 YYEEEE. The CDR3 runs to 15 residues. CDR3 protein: CASSSPPSANNEQFF. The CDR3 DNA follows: TGTGCCAGCAGCTCTCCACCTAGCGCGAACAATGAGCAGTTCTTC.

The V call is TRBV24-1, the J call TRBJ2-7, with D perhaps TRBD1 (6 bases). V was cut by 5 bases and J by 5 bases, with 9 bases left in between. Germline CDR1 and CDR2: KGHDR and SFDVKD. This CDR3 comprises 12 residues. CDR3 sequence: CATSGGRDEQYF. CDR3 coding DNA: TGTGCCACCAGTGGGGGGCGCGACGAGCAGTACTTC.

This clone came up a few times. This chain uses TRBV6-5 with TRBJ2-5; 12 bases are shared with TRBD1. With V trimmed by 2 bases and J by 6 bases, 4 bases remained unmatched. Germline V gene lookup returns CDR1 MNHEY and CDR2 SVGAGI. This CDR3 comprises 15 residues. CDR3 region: CASSYQGQGAQTQYF. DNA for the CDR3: TGTGCCAGCAGTTACCAGGGACAGGGGGCTCAGACCCAGTACTTC.

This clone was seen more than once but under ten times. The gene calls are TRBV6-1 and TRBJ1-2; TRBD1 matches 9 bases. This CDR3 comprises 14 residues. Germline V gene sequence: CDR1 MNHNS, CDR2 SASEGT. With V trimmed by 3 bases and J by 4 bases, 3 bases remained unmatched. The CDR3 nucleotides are TGTGCCAGCAGTGAGGACAGGGGCCGCTATGGCTACACCTTC. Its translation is CASSEDRGRYGYTF.

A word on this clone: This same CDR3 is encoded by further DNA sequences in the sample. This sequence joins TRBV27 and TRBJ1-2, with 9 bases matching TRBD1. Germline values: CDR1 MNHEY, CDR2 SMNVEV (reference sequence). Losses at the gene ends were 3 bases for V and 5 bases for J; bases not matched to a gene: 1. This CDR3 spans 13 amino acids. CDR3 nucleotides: TGTGCCAGCAGTTTGACAGGGGGGTATGGCTACACCTTC. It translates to CASSLTGGYGYTF.

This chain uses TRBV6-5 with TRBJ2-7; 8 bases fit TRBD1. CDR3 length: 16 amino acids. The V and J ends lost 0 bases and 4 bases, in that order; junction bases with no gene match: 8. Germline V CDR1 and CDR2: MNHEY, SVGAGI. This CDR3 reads CASSYSRQGPRYEQYF. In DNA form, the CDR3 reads TGTGCCAGCAGTTACTCGCGACAGGGGCCCCGGTACGAGCAGTACTTC.

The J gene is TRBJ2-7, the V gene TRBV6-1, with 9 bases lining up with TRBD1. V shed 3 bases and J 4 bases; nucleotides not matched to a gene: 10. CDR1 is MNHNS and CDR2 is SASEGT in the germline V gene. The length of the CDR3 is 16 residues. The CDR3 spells CASSDPTGQGQYEQYF. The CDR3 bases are TGTGCCAGCAGTGACCCGACGGGACAGGGTCAGTACGAGCAGTACTTC.

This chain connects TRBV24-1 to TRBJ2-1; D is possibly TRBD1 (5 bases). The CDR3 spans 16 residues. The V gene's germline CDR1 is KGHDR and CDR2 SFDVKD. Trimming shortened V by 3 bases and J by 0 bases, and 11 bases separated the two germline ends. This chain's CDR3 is CATSDRGQSSYNEQFF. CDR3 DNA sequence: TGTGCCACCAGTGATAGAGGACAAAGCTCCTACAATGAGCAGTTCTTC.

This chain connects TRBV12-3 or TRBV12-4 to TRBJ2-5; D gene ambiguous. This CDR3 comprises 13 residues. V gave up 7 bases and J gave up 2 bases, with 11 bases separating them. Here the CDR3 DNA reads TGTGCCAGCACCGCAGGTTTACAAGAGACCCAGTACTTC. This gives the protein CASTAGLQETQYF.

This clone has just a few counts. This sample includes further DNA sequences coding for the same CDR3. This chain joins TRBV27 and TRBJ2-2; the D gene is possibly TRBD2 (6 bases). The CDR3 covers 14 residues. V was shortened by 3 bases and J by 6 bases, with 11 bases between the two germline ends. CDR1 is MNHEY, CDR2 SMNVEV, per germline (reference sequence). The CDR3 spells CASSFGGRPGELFF. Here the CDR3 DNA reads TGTGCCAGCAGTTTCGGGGGTCGGCCCGGGGAGCTGTTTTTT.

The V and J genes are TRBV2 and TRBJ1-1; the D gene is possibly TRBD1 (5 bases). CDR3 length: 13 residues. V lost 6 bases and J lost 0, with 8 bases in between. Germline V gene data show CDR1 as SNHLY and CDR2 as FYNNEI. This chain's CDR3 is CASRTTVNTEAFF. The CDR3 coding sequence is TGTGCCAGCAGAACGACAGTGAACACTGAAGCTTTCTTT.

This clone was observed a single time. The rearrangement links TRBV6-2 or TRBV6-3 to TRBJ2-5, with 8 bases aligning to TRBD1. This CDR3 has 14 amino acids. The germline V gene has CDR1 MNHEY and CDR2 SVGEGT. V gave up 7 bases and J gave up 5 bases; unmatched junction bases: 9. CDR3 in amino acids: CASTPQGARETQYF. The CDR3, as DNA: TGTGCCAGCACCCCCCAGGGGGCGCGGGAGACCCAGTACTTC.

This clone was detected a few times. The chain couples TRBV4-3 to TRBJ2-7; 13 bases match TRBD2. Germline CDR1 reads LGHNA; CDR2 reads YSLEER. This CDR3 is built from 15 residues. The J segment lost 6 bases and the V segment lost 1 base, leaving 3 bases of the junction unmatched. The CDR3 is CASSQGLAGGVEQYF. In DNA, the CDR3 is TGCGCCAGCAGCCAAGGACTAGCGGGAGGAGTCGAGCAGTACTTC.

The CDR3 DNA follows: TGTGCCAGCGGGGACACCGGCACAGATACGCAGTATTTT. Translated: CASGDTGTDTQYF. The rearrangement uses TRBV12-3 or TRBV12-4 and TRBJ2-3; TRBD1 might be the D (6 bases). The CDR3 is 13 amino acids. The V gene lost 8 bases and the J gene lost 1 base, with 10 bases spanning the gap.

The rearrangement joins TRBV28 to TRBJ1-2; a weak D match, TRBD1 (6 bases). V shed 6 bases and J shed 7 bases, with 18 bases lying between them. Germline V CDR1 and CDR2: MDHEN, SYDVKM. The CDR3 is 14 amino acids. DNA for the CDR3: TGTGCCAGCAGGACAGGTGGGGCTCTGCGTGGCTACACCTTC. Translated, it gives CASRTGGALRGYTF.

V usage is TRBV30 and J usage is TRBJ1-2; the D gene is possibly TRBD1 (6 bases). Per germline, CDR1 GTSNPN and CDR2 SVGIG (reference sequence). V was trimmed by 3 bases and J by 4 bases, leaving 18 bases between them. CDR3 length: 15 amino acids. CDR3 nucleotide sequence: TGTGCCTGGAGGGCCATACAGGGTATTAGCTATGGCTACACCTTC. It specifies CAWRAIQGISYGYTF. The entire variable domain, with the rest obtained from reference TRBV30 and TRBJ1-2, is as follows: SQTIHQWPATLVQPVGSPLSLECTVEGTSNPNLYWYRQAAGRGLQLLFYSVGIGQISSEVPQNLSASRPQDRQFILSSKKLLLSDSGFYLCAWRAIQGISYGYTFGSGTRLTVV.

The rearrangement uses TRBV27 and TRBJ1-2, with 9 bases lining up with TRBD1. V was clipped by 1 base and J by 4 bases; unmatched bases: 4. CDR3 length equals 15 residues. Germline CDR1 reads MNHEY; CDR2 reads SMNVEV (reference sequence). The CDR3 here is CASSLYTGGVYGYTF. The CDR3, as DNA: TGTGCCAGCAGTTTATATACAGGGGGCGTCTATGGCTACACCTTC.

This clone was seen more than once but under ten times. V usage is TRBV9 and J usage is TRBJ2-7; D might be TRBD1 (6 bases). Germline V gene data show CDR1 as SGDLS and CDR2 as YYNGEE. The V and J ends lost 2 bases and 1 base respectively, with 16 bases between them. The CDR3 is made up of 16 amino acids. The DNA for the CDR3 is TGTGCCAGCAGCGTCACCTCGGACAGTCGATCCTACGAGCAGTACTTC. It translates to CASSVTSDSRSYEQYF. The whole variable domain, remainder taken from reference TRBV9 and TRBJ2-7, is DSGVTQTPKHLITATGQRVTLRCSPRSGDLSVYWYQQSLDQGLQFLIQYYNGEERAKGNILERFSAQQFPDLHSELNLSSLELGDSALYFCASSVTSDSRSYEQYFGPGTRLTVT.